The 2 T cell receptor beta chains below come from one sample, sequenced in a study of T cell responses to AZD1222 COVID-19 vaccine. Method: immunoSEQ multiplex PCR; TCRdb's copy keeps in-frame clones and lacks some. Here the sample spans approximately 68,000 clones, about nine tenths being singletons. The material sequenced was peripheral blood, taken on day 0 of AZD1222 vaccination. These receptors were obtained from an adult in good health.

CDR3 region: CASSHSDSPLHF. The CDR3, as DNA: TGTGCCAGCAGCCATTCCGATTCACCCCTCCACTTT. V and J are TRBV3-1 (or the pseudogene TRBV3-2) and TRBJ1-6; D remains unclear. The CDR3 is 12 amino acids. V gave up 3 bases and J gave up 8 bases, with 5 bases separating them. Germline CDR1 reads LGHDT; CDR2 reads YNNKEL (reference sequence).

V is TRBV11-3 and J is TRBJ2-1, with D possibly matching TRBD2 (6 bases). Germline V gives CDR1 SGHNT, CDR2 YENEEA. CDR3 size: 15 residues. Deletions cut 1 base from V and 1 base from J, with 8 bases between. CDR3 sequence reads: CASSLGGESYNEQFF. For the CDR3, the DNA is TGTGCCAGCAGCTTAGGGGGGGAGTCCTACAATGAGCAGTTCTTC.